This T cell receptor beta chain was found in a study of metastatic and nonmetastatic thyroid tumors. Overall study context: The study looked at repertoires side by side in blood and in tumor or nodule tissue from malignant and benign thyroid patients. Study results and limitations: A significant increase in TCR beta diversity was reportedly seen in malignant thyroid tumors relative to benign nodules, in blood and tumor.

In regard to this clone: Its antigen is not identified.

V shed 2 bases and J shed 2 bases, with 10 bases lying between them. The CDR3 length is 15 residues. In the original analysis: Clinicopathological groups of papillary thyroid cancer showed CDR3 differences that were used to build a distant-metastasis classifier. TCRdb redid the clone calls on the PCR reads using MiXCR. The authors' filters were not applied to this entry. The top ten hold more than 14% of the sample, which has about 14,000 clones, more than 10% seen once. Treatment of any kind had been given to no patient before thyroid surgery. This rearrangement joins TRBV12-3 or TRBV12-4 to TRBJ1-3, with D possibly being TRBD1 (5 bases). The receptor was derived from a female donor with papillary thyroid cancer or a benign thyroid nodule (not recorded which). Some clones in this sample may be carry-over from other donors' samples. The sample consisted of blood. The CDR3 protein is CASSLRGGTGNTIYF. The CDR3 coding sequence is TGTGCCAGCAGTTTAAGGGGTGGAACTGGAAACACCATATATTTT.